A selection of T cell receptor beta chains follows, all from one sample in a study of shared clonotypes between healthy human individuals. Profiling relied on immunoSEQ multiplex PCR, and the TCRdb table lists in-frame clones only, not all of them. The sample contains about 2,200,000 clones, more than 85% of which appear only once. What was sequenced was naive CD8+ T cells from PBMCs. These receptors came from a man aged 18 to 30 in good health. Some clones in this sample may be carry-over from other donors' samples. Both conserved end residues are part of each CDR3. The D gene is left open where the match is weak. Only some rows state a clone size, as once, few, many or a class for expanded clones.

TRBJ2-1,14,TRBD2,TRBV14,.,CASSQDRPSGEQFF,TGTGCCAGCAGCCAAGACCGGCCTAGCGGTGAGCAGTTCTTC
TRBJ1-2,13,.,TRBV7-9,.,CASDSRNLDGYTF,TGTGCCAGCGACTCGAGAAATCTAGATGGCTACACCTTC
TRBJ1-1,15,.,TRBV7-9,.,CASSLVFWTPQDGFF,TGTGCCAGCAGCTTAGTCTTTTGGACACCCCAGGACGGTTTCTTT
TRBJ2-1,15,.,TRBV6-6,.,CASSYPPKGSNEQFF,TGTGCCAGCAGTTACCCCCCCAAAGGCTCCAATGAGCAGTTCTTC
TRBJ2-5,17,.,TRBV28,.,CASSLSGQGPYQETQYF,TGTGCCAGCAGTTTATCAGGGCAGGGGCCATACCAAGAGACCCAGTACTTC
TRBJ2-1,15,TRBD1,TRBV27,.,CASSSGTGDGNEQFF,TGTGCCAGCAGTTCTGGGACAGGGGATGGCAATGAGCAGTTCTTC
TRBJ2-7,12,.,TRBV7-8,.,CASSSVVGEQYF,TGTGCCAGCAGCTCTGTTGTCGGCGAGCAGTACTTC
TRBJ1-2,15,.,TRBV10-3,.,CAISDGDEENYGYTF,TGTGCCATCAGTGATGGGGACGAAGAGAACTATGGCTACACCTTC
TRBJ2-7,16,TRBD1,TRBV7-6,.,CASSLGQGGTFDEQYF,TGTGCCAGCAGCTTGGGACAGGGAGGGACGTTCGACGAGCAGTACTTC
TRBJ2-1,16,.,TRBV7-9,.,CASSLAGTPSYNEQFF,TGTGCCAGCAGCTTAGCCGGGACGCCCTCCTACAATGAGCAGTTCTTC
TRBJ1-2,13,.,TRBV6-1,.,CASSEWSFYGYTF,TGTGCCAGCAGTGAATGGTCGTTCTATGGCTACACCTTC
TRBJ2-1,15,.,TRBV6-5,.,CASSYRTNTYNEQFF,TGTGCCAGCAGTTACCGGACAAATACCTACAATGAGCAGTTCTTC
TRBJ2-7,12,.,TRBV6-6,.,CASSYSAYEQYF,TGTGCCAGCAGTTACTCGGCCTACGAGCAGTACTTC
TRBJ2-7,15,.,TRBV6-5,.,CASSYSTGSSYEQYF,TGTGCCAGCAGTTACTCCACCGGTAGCTCCTACGAGCAGTACTTC
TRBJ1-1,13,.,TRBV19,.,CASSMSPGAEAFF,TGTGCCAGTAGTATGTCGCCAGGGGCTGAAGCTTTCTTT
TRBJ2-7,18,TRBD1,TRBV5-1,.,CASQASDRGREGAYEQYF,TGCGCCAGCCAAGCCTCTGACAGGGGGCGCGAAGGAGCGTACGAGCAGTACTTC
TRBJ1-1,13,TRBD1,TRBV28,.,CASSFGTGPEAFF,TGTGCCAGCAGTTTCGGGACAGGGCCTGAAGCTTTCTTT
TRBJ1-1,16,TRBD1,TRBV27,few,CASSYSQGEMNTEAFF,TGTGCCAGCAGTTACTCGCAGGGGGAGATGAACACTGAAGCTTTCTTT
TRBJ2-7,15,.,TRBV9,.,CASSISGGSSYEQYF,TGTGCCAGCAGCATATCTGGGGGCTCCTCCTACGAGCAGTACTTC
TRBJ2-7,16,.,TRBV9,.,CASSVGGRGLGYEQYF,TGTGCCAGCAGCGTAGGGGGGAGAGGCCTTGGGTACGAGCAGTACTTC
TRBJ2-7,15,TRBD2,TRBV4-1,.,CASSWREEGSYEQYF,TGCGCCAGCAGCTGGCGGGAGGAAGGGTCCTACGAGCAGTACTTC
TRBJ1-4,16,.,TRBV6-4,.,CASSDILPLCREKLFF,TGTGCCAGCAGTGATATTCTTCCTTTGTGTAGGGAAAAACTGTTTTTT
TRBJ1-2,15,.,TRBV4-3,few,CASSQDLSTTYGYTF,TGCGCCAGCAGCCAAGATTTGTCGACAACCTATGGCTACACCTTC